These 31 T cell receptor beta chains share one sample of origin, sequenced in a study of response to subunit inactivated influenza vaccine. MiXCR, run by TCRdb on the RT-PCR reads, gives a single entry per CDR3 protein. The sample comprises hundreds of thousands of distinct CDR3 sequences, approximately 7.1% of which are singletons, and around 13% rests with the top ten. Specimen: PBMCs from blood, collected less than 25 months after vaccination. These receptors were obtained from a man in his fifties or sixties who received an inactivated influenza vaccine.

The table lists this clonotype with a few counts. V and J are TRBV28 and TRBJ1-5; D might be TRBD1 (6 bases). The V end was cut by 5 bases, the J end by 2 bases, with 13 bases between. This CDR3 is built from 15 residues. CDR1 and CDR2 from the germline V gene are MDHEN and SYDVKM. The CDR3 is CASSRRGHGNQPQHF. The DNA of the CDR3 is TGTGCCAGCAGTCGCAGGGGCCATGGCAATCAGCCCCAGCATTTT.

This clonotype has at least ten counts. The J gene is TRBJ1-5, the V gene TRBV6-2 or TRBV6-3; TRBD1 might be the D (5 bases). The V end was cut by 6 bases, the J end by 1 base, with 19 bases between. The CDR3 totals 17 residues. Germline CDR1 and CDR2: MNHEY and SVGEGT. The CDR3 is CASRESLRPGSNQPQHF. The CDR3 nucleotides are TGTGCCAGCAGGGAATCTTTGCGCCCAGGGAGCAATCAGCCCCAGCATTTT.

The V call is TRBV7-3, the J call TRBJ2-1; D is possibly TRBD1 (5 bases). This CDR3 region has 13 residues. Germline-derived CDR1 and CDR2 are SGHTA and FQGTGA. V lost 9 bases to trimming and J lost 10 bases, with 19 bases between them. The CDR3 here is CARSPLGVSEQFF. CDR3 coding DNA: TGTGCCAGGAGCCCCCTAGGGGTGAGCGAGCAGTTCTTC.

This chain connects TRBV7-2 to TRBJ2-1, with 12 bases aligning to TRBD2. After removal of 5 bases from V and 7 bases from J, the junction contained 6 bases not matched to a gene. The CDR3 runs to 15 residues. Germline CDR1 reads SGHTA; CDR2 reads FQGNSA. CDR3 residues: CASSRTSGTENEQFF. The CDR3 DNA sequence: TGTGCCAGCAGCCGGACTAGCGGGACCGAGAATGAGCAGTTCTTC.

This clonotype was detected ten times or more. V usage is TRBV6-5 and J usage is TRBJ1-1; TRBD1 is a possible D gene (6 bases). This CDR3 has 14 residues. Trimming took off 2 bases at V and 2 bases at J, with 9 bases between the two ends. Germline CDR1 MNHEY, CDR2 SVGAGI. The CDR3 spells CASSYGTKNTEAFF. The CDR3 DNA reads as TGTGCCAGCAGTTACGGGACAAAAAACACTGAAGCTTTCTTT.

This clonotype was detected ten times or more. The V call is TRBV6-1, the J call TRBJ2-5; 7 bases agree with TRBD2. V was clipped by 5 bases and J by 2 bases; unmatched bases: 5. Germline V gene sequence: CDR1 MNHNS, CDR2 SASEGT. This CDR3 has 14 residues. The CDR3 protein is CASSQPGGQETQYF. The CDR3 DNA follows: TGTGCCAGCAGTCAACCGGGGGGTCAAGAGACCCAGTACTTC.

Ten or more counts support this clonotype. V is TRBV12-3 or TRBV12-4 and J is TRBJ2-1, with 13 bases identical to TRBD2. J was trimmed by 9 bases and V by 5 bases; bases with no gene match: 7. The CDR3 totals 15 residues. In nucleotides, the CDR3 is TGTGCCAGCAGTCTCGGACTAGCGGGAGTAGGTGAGCAGTTCTTC. As protein: CASSLGLAGVGEQFF.

This clonotype was found many times. In nucleotides, the CDR3 is TGTGCCAGCAGCTGGACGGGGGGCAACACCATATATTTT. As protein: CASSWTGGNTIYF. The chain recombines TRBV7-2 with TRBJ1-3, with a tentative D call TRBD1 (6 bases). Trimming removed 4 bases at V and 7 bases at J, with 11 bases between. The CDR3 consists of 13 residues. Germline V gene sequence: CDR1 SGHTA, CDR2 FQGNSA.

This clonotype was seen a handful of times. V is TRBV11-2 and J is TRBJ2-7, with D possibly TRBD2 on 6 matching bases. CDR1 is SGHAT, CDR2 FQNNGV, per germline. Trimming pared 5 bases from V and 7 bases from J, leaving 15 bases between. This CDR3 is built from 13 residues. The chain's CDR3 is CASSVRGSWEQYF. The CDR3 DNA is TGTGCCAGCAGCGTTCGGGGGTCCTGGGAGCAGTACTTC.

Many counts were recorded for this clonotype. The chain recombines TRBV12-3 or TRBV12-4 with TRBJ2-3; 9 positions match TRBD1. With V trimmed by 6 bases and J by 0 bases, 4 bases remained unmatched. There are 15 residues in the CDR3. CDR3 in DNA: TGTGCCAGCAGCCGTGGACAGGGGAGCACAGATACGCAGTATTTT. Translation: CASSRGQGSTDTQYF.

A few counts support this clonotype. V and J are TRBV7-2 and TRBJ2-1, with 7 bases fitting TRBD1. Germline V gene lookup returns CDR1 SGHTA and CDR2 FQGNSA. The length of the CDR3 is 16 residues. Losses at the gene ends were 1 base for V and 3 bases for J; bases not matched to a gene: 6. The CDR3 DNA follows: TGTGCCAGCAGCTTAGGTCTCGGACAGGACTACAATGAGCAGTTCTTC. This sequence encodes CASSLGLGQDYNEQFF.

This clonotype came up a few times. The J gene is TRBJ2-1, the V gene TRBV10-3, with TRBD2 as a possible D gene (5 bases). V lost 2 bases and J 9 bases, leaving 14 bases between the germline ends. The CDR3 has 14 residues. Germline V gene sequence: CDR1 ENHRY, CDR2 SYGVKD. CDR3 sequence: CAISEAGPRGEQFF. In DNA form, the CDR3 reads TGTGCCATCAGTGAGGCGGGCCCACGGGGTGAGCAGTTCTTC.

This clonotype has at least ten counts. The CDR3 here is CAISENTGELFF. DNA of the CDR3: TGTGCCATCAGTGAGAACACCGGGGAGCTGTTTTTT. The chain links TRBV10-3 to TRBJ2-2; D is unclear. The CDR3 covers 12 residues. V dropped 2 bases and J dropped 2 bases, with 0 bases sitting between them. The V gene's germline CDR1 is ENHRY and CDR2 SYGVKD.

There are many counts of this clonotype. Here the CDR3 reads CASILSSQGDTQYF. The CDR3 DNA reads TGTGCCAGCATCTTGTCCTCCCAGGGGGATACGCAGTATTTT. The rearrangement joins TRBV2 to TRBJ2-3; the D gene is possibly TRBD1 (6 bases). Deletions cut 7 bases from V and 6 bases from J, with 17 bases between. CDR1 and CDR2 (germline): SNHLY, FYNNEI. The CDR3 spans 14 residues.

CDR3 nucleotide sequence: TGCGCCAGCAGCTTGGTACCGGGAGGGGCCCGGGGTACTGGGGCCAACGTCCTGACTTTC. Protein sequence: CASSLVPGGARGTGANVLTF. This rearrangement joins TRBV5-1 to TRBJ2-6; 8 nucleotides align to TRBD2. Germline CDR1 SGHRS, CDR2 YFSETQ. Losses at the gene ends were 0 bases for V and 2 bases for J; bases not matched to a gene: 13. The CDR3 has 20 amino acids.

This clonotype has only one observation. The chain uses TRBV9 and TRBJ2-7; 10 positions agree with TRBD1. The CDR3 is made up of 13 amino acids. Germline V CDR1 and CDR2: SGDLS, YYNGEE. V dropped 4 bases and J dropped 6; count of bases not matched to a gene: 4. This CDR3 reads CASSKRTGGEQYF. In nucleotides, the CDR3 is TGTGCCAGCAGCAAGCGGACAGGGGGCGAGCAGTACTTC.

The V gene is TRBV10-3, the J gene TRBJ2-7; weak D call: TRBD1 (6 bases). Germline-derived CDR1 and CDR2 are ENHRY and SYGVKD. The CDR3 extends over 14 amino acids. The V end was cut by 6 bases, the J end by 2 bases, with 14 bases between. The CDR3 DNA reads as TGTGCCATCAGCCGGGACAACCAAGCCTACGAGCAGTACTTC. Protein: CAISRDNQAYEQYF.

This clonotype was picked up many times. The chain employs TRBV20-1 and TRBJ2-7; D might be TRBD1 (6 bases). CDR1 and CDR2 (germline): DFQATT, SNEGSKA (reference sequence). This CDR3 contains 14 residues. The V end was cut by 3 bases, the J end by 3 bases, with 15 bases between. CDR3: CSASQPGVGYEQYF. In nucleotides, the CDR3 is TGCAGTGCTAGCCAGCCAGGGGTAGGCTACGAGCAGTACTTC.

The table lists this clonotype with a few counts. The gene calls are TRBV7-9 and TRBJ1-6, with 10 bases matching TRBD1. V dropped 6 bases and J dropped 10; count of bases not matched to a gene: 9. Per germline, CDR1 SEHNR and CDR2 FQNEAQ (reference sequence). This CDR3 has 15 amino acids. CDR3 amino acids: CASRPGTGVQSPLHF. The CDR3 DNA reads TGTGCCAGCAGACCCGGGACAGGGGTCCAATCACCCCTCCACTTT.

This clonotype was seen more than once but under ten times. A much larger clonotype is one base distant, so this may be a read error. The chain is built from TRBV12-3 or TRBV12-4 and TRBJ2-5; no reliable D call. V lost 5 bases and J lost 0, with 10 bases in between. The CDR3 covers 14 residues. The CDR3 reads CASSPLVYQETQYF. The CDR3, as DNA: TGTGCCAGCAGTCCCTTGGTGTACCAAGAGACCCAGTACTTC.

The chain combines TRBV4-1 with TRBJ2-7, with 8 positions matching TRBD1. The CDR3 is 15 amino acids. The V gene end was trimmed by 0 bases and the J gene end by 0 bases; junction bases not matched to a gene: 1. CDR1 and CDR2 from the germline V gene are MGHRA and YSYEKL. The CDR3 reads CASSQEGQGSYEQYF. As DNA, the CDR3 is TGCGCCAGCAGCCAAGAAGGACAGGGCTCCTACGAGCAGTACTTC.

The chain links TRBV11-2 to TRBJ2-3, with D uncertain. V lost 6 bases and J lost 2, with 6 bases in between. The length of the CDR3 is 12 residues. Germline lookup yields CDR1 SGHAT and CDR2 FQNNGV. For the CDR3, the DNA is TGTGCCAGCAGACAGTTCACAGATACGCAGTATTTT. As protein: CASRQFTDTQYF. The whole variable domain, remainder taken from reference TRBV11-2 and TRBJ2-3, is EAGVAQSPRYKIIEKRQSVAFWCNPISGHATLYWYQQILGQGPKLLIQFQNNGVVDDSQLPKDRFSAERLKGVDSTLKIQPAKLEDSAVYLCASRQFTDTQYFGPGTRLTVL.

The table lists this clonotype with many counts. The V gene is TRBV12-3 or TRBV12-4, the J gene TRBJ2-1; weak D call: TRBD2 (6 bases). Trimming stripped 5 bases from V and 7 bases from J, with 12 bases between. The CDR3 covers 13 residues. DNA for the CDR3: TGTGCCAGCAGTCACCGGGAGACGAATGAGCAGTTCTTC. Its protein product is CASSHRETNEQFF.

This clonotype has a handful of counts. The chain combines TRBV25-1 with TRBJ1-2, with 7 bases aligning to TRBD1. From germline, CDR1 is MGHDK and CDR2 SYGVNS. Losses at the gene ends were 6 bases for V and 7 bases for J; bases not matched to a gene: 11. The CDR3 is 14 residues long. The CDR3 nucleotides read TGTGCCAGCAGCCTACCGGGACAGCGGGTTGGCTACACCTTC. This codes for CASSLPGQRVGYTF.

In this sample, this clonotype turned up a few times. This chain uses TRBV29-1 with TRBJ2-1, with 8 bases identical to TRBD2. The V gene's germline CDR1 is SQVTM and CDR2 ANQGSEA. J lost 4 bases, V lost 7 bases, and 9 bases had no gene match. The CDR3 runs 14 residues. Written as DNA, the CDR3 is TGCAGCGCCTTTCCTAGCGGGCTTTACAATGAGCAGTTCTTC. Translated: CSAFPSGLYNEQFF.

The J gene is TRBJ2-5, the V gene TRBV12-3 or TRBV12-4; the D is unclear. The germline V and J ends were trimmed by 3 bases and 5 bases, with 10 bases remaining between them. CDR3 length: 13 residues. DNA of the CDR3: TGTGCCAGCAGTTTGAACCTCTGGGAGACCCAGTACTTC. It is translated as CASSLNLWETQYF.

CDR3 nucleotides: TGCAGTGCCATACCCGGGACAGGGACTCATACCTACGAGCAGTACTTC. Protein sequence: CSAIPGTGTHTYEQYF. The chain links TRBV20-1 to TRBJ2-7; 9 bases are shared with TRBD1. CDR3 length: 16 amino acids. With V trimmed by 6 bases and J by 2 bases, 14 bases remained unmatched. The germline gives CDR1 DFQATT, CDR2 SNEGSKA (reference sequence).

There are a few counts of this clonotype. CDR3 coding DNA: TGTGCCAGCAGCTTAGAGTCGGGAATCACTGAAGCTTTCTTT. It codes for CASSLESGITEAFF. This chain links TRBV7-2 with TRBJ1-1; D is uncertain. The length of the CDR3 is 14 residues. Germline V CDR1 and CDR2: SGHTA, FQGNSA. V was pared by 1 base and J by 4 bases, with 10 bases between.

In its sample, this clonotype was seen a few times. This chain joins TRBV29-1 and TRBJ1-3, with no clear D. There are 11 residues in the CDR3. The V gene lost 4 bases and the J gene lost 4 bases, with 5 bases spanning the gap. Germline V gene lookup returns CDR1 SQVTM and CDR2 ANQGSEA. CDR3 sequence reads: CSVGEGNTIYF. In nucleotides, the CDR3 is TGCAGCGTTGGTGAGGGAAACACCATATATTTT.

In its sample, this clonotype was seen many times. The CDR3: CSATGLAGVTDTQYF. DNA for the CDR3: TGCAGTGCCACGGGACTAGCGGGGGTCACAGATACGCAGTATTTT. The chain carries TRBV20-1 and TRBJ2-3; TRBD2 matches at 14 bases. V dropped 6 bases and J dropped 2; count of bases not matched to a gene: 4. Germline CDR1 is DFQATT and CDR2 is SNEGSKA (reference sequence). The CDR3 runs 15 residues.

This clonotype was counted many times. J is TRBJ2-7 and V is TRBV6-5; 9 nucleotides line up with TRBD1. Unmatched junction bases numbered 6, after V lost 4 bases and J lost 2 bases. Germline CDR1 MNHEY, CDR2 SVGAGI. The CDR3 has 15 residues. In DNA, the CDR3 is TGTGCCAGCAGTTCCCCGGGACAGGGAGCCTACGAGCAGTACTTC. Amino acids: CASSSPGQGAYEQYF.